This TCR beta chain was retrieved from a study of blood T cells in healthy people across ages. This clonotype was observed at least ten times. Together with a sample-barcoded 5' primer, a J-beta primer mix was included in a second PCR lasting about 7 to 12 cycles. From the 5' RACE reads, TCRdb called clonotypes with MiXCR, one entry per CDR3 protein. The sample carries about 1 million distinct CDR3 sequences, under 45% recorded once. With 7 bases clipped from V and 4 bases from J, the junction kept 6 bases outside the gene matches. This CDR3 spans 14 amino acids. From germline, CDR1 is SQVTM and CDR2 ANQGSEA.

The source is a woman in her fifties or sixties in good health. The V gene is TRBV29-1, the J gene TRBJ2-4, with 11 bases aligning to TRBD1. Sequenced material: blood. CDR3 sequence: CSAEGDRGKNIQYF. In DNA, the CDR3 is TGCAGCGCAGAGGGGGACAGGGGGAAAAACATTCAGTACTTC.